The 11 T cell receptor beta chains below come from one sample, sequenced in a study of control samples from healthy donors and cancer patients. TCRdb keeps only in-frame clones here, not all; method: immunoSEQ multiplex PCR. The sample lists 120,000 to 150,000 clones, about 91% seen once, with approximately 3.2% in the top ten. Sequencing used blood. The receptors here all came from a man aged 25-40 years in good health.

The chain is built from TRBV14 and TRBJ2-1; the D gene could be TRBD1 or TRBD2 (5 bases each). From germline, CDR1 is SGHDN and CDR2 FVKESK. CDR3 length: 15 residues. Trimming took off 8 bases at V and 3 bases at J, with 17 bases between the two ends. CDR3 protein: CASSQRDRSYNEQFF. CDR3 DNA sequence: TGTGCCAGCTCTCAGAGGGACCGAAGCTACAATGAGCAGTTCTTC.

V and J are TRBV30 and TRBJ1-2, with D unclear. V lost 2 bases, J lost 4 bases, and 14 bases lay in between. Germline V gene sequence: CDR1 GTSNPN, CDR2 SVGIG (reference sequence). The CDR3 spans 14 residues. The CDR3 nucleotides read TGTGCCTGGAGTACGGCGGTCGGAAGCTATGGCTACACCTTC. It yields the protein CAWSTAVGSYGYTF.

The chain employs TRBV10-3 and TRBJ2-3; D may match TRBD1 or TRBD2 (5 bases each). The germline V gene encodes CDR1 ENHRY and CDR2 SYGVKD. The CDR3 runs to 14 residues. Trimming stripped 7 bases from V and 3 bases from J, with 14 bases between. The CDR3 DNA follows: TGTGCCATCATGGGACCCAACGGGACAGATACGCAGTATTTT. Translating it yields CAIMGPNGTDTQYF.

The J gene is TRBJ1-1, the V gene TRBV25-1; D not certain. V was pared by 5 bases and J by 1 base, with 14 bases between. Germline V gene data show CDR1 as MGHDK and CDR2 as SYGVNS. The CDR3 is 15 amino acids. CDR3 bases: TGTGCCAGCAGTCCAAACAAGGTCCCGAACACTGAAGCTTTCTTT. Protein product: CASSPNKVPNTEAFF.

The V call is TRBV6-2 or TRBV6-3, the J call TRBJ1-2; 9 positions agree with TRBD1. V trimming: 6 bases; J trimming: 5 bases; junction bases outside the gene matches: 7. The CDR3 runs to 14 residues. The germline gives CDR1 MNHEY, CDR2 SVGEGT. The CDR3 DNA follows: TGTGCCAGCAGCTCCGACAGGGGGGATTATGGCTACACCTTC. Translated, it gives CASSSDRGDYGYTF.

This chain joins TRBV21-1 and TRBJ1-6; the table's TRBD1 call for D was not verified on the DNA. TRBV21-1 is assigned pseudogene status. This CDR3 is built from 14 residues. The DNA of the CDR3 is TGTGCCAGCAGCAAAGCCAACCAGGGGGAACCCCTCCACTTT. Translating gives CASSKANQGEPLHF.

The chain employs TRBV27 and TRBJ2-1; 8 bases map to TRBD2. The ends lost 5 bases at V and 4 bases at J; junction bases unmatched: 4. Germline CDR1 is MNHEY and CDR2 is SMNVEV (reference sequence). The CDR3 loop spans 14 amino acids. CDR3 sequence reads: CASSGTSGYNEQFF. The DNA of the CDR3 is TGTGCCAGCAGTGGAACTAGCGGTTACAATGAGCAGTTCTTC.

The rearrangement links TRBV19 to TRBJ2-7; D possibly corresponds to TRBD1 (5 bases). Germline values: CDR1 LNHDA, CDR2 SQIVND (reference sequence). The CDR3 has 14 amino acids. The V end was cut by 4 bases, the J end by 0 bases, with 10 bases between. This chain's CDR3 is CASSTSRDSYEQYF. CDR3 nucleotides: TGTGCCAGTAGTACCAGCAGGGACTCCTACGAGCAGTACTTC. The whole variable domain, filled in from reference TRBV19 and TRBJ2-7, reads DGGITQSPKYLFRKEGQNVTLSCEQNLNHDAMYWYRQDPGQGLRLIYYSQIVNDFQKGDIAEGYSVSREKKESFPLTVTSAQKNPTAFYLCASSTSRDSYEQYFGPGTRLTVT.

The chain employs TRBV10-3 and TRBJ1-4; D is perhaps TRBD1 (5 bases). The CDR3 runs to 14 residues. V was shortened by 3 bases and J by 3 bases, with 8 bases between the two germline ends. In germline, CDR1 is ENHRY, CDR2 SYGVKD. In DNA, the CDR3 is TGTGCCATCAGTGAACAGGTGTCTAATGAAAAACTGTTTTTT. As protein: CAISEQVSNEKLFF.

This clone turned up a few times. This chain's CDR3 is CAINLTAFNEKLFF. The CDR3 DNA sequence: TGTGCCATCAACCTGACAGCCTTTAATGAAAAACTGTTTTTT. The rearrangement joins TRBV10-3 to TRBJ1-4; possible D gene TRBD1, 5 bases. The CDR3 covers 14 residues. Trimming took 7 bases from V and 4 from J, leaving 13 bases between them. Germline V gene sequence: CDR1 ENHRY, CDR2 SYGVKD.

This rearrangement joins TRBV2 to TRBJ2-1; tentative D call: TRBD2 (5 bases). V dropped 7 bases and J dropped 0 bases, with 19 bases sitting between them. This CDR3 has 17 amino acids. CDR1 is SNHLY, CDR2 FYNNEI, per germline. CDR3 bases: TGTGCCAGCATGGGAGTGTGGCAGCGGTACTCCTACAATGAGCAGTTCTTC. It specifies CASMGVWQRYSYNEQFF.